The count of the clone carrying this TCR beta chain is one. V was clipped by 0 bases and J by 7 bases; unmatched bases: 8. This CDR3 comprises 17 residues. Germline loops: CDR1 LGHNA, CDR2 YSLEER. Patients at the Seattle site were enrolled during active infection and followed longitudinally. This sample was included in a study of blood T cell repertoires in COVID-19. Whole-study context: Sites across the United States, Italy and Spain contributed samples from acute and convalescent COVID-19. PBMCs, B-cell-depleted T cells, or T cells provided the cDNA or gDNA that made up the material.

In the original workflow: Using reference gene primer amplification, nucleated cell counts were estimated. Using immunoSEQ multiplex PCR, the repertoire was profiled, and TCRdb retains in-frame clones only, with some absent. That table gives V, J and clone size, and the DNA gave D and trimming. The table lists 200,000 to 250,000 clones, roughly nine tenths of them singletons. This TCR was sampled from a man in his 60s with COVID-19, enrolled during active disease. This sequence joins TRBV4-3 and TRBJ2-2, with 10 bases that match TRBD1. The sequencing sample was made of peripheral blood. The CDR3 DNA follows: TGCGCCAGCAGCCAAGATATGGGACAGGGGAAAGTCGGGGAGCTGTTTTTT. It codes for CASSQDMGQGKVGELFF.